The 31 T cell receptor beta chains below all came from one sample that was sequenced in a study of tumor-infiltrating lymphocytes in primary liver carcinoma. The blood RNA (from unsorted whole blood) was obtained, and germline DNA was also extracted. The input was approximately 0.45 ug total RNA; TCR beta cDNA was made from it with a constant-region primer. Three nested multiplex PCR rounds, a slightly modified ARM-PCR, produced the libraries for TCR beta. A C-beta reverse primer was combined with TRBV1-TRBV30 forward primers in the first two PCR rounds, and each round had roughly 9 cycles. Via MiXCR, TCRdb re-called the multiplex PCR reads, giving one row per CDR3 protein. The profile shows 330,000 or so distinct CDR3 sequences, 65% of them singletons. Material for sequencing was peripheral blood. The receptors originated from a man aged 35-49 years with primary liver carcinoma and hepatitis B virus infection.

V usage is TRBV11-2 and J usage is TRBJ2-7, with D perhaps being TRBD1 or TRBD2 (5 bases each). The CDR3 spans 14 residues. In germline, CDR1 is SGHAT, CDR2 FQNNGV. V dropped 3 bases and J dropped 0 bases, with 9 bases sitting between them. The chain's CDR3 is CASSFRDGSYEQYF. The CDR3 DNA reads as TGTGCCAGCAGCTTCCGGGACGGCTCCTACGAGCAGTACTTC.

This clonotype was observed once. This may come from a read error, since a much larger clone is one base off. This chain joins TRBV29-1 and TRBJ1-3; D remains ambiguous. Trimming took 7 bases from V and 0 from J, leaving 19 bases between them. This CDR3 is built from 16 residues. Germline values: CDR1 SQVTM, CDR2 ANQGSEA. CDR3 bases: TGCAGCGCCCTGACATGGGCGGCCCCCTCTGGAAACACCATATATTTT. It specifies CSALTWAAPSGNTIYF.

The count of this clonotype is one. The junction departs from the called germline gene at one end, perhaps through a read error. CDR3 DNA sequence: TGTGCCAGCAGAGCCGGGACTACCCGAAATGAGCAGTTCTTT. Protein sequence: CASRAGTTRNEQFF. V usage is TRBV11-1 and J usage is TRBJ2-1; 7 positions match TRBD2. This CDR3 comprises 14 residues. Germline loops: CDR1 SGHAT, CDR2 FQDESV (reference sequence).

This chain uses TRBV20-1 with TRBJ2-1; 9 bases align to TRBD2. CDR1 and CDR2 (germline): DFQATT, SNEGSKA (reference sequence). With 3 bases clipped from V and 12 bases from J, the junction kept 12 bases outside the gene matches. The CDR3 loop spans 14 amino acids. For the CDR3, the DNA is TGCAGTGCTAGGATAGCGGGAGTGAACGATGCGCAGTTCTTC. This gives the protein CSARIAGVNDAQFF.

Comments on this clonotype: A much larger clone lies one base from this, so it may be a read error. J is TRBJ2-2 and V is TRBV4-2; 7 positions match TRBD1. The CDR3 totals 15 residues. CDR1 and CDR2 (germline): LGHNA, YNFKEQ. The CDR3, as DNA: TGTGCCAGCAGATTTGACAGGGAGAACACCGGGGAGCCGTTTTTT. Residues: CASRFDRENTGEPFF.

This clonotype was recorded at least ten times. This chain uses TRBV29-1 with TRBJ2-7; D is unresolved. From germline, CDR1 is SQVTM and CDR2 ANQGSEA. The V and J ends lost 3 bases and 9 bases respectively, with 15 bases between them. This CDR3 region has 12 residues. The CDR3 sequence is CSVDIGLVGQYF. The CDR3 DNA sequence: TGCAGCGTTGATATCGGTCTAGTCGGGCAGTACTTC.

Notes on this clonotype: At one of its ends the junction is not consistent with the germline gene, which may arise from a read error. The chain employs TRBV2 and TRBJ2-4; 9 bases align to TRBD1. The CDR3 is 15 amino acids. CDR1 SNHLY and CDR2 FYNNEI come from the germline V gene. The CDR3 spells CASSLGQGTKNIQYF. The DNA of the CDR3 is TGTGCCAGCAGCCTCGGACAGGGGACCAAAAACATCCAGTACTTC.

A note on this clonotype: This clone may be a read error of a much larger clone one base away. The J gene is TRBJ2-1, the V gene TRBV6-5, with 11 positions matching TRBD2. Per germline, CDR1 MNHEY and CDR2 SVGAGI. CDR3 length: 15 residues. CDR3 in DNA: TGTGCCAGCAGTTACACCGGGACTAGCGGCGATGAGGAGTTCTTC. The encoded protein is CASSYTGTSGDEEFF.

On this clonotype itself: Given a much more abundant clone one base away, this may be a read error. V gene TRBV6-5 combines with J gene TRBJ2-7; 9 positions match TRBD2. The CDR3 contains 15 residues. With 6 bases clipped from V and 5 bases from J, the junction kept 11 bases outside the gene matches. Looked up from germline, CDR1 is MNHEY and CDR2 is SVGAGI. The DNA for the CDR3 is TGTGCCAGCAGGCCTATAGCGGGAGTGTCCCACGAGCAGTACTTC. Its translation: CASRPIAGVSHEQYF.

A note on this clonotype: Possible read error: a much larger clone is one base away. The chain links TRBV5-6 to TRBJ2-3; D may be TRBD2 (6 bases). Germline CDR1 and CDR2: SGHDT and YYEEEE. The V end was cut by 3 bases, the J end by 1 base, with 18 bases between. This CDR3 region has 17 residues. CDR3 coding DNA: TGTGCCAGCAGCTCGCCGGGACTCCAACTACGCACAGATACGCAGTATTTT. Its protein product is CASSSPGLQLRTDTQYF.

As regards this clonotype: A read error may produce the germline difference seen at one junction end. CDR3 in DNA: TGTGCCAGCAGAAGCACGTCAGGGATGAATTCACCCCACCACTTT. Amino acids: CASRSTSGMNSPHHF. The V call is TRBV28, the J call TRBJ1-6, with D possibly TRBD1 on 5 matching bases. This CDR3 spans 15 amino acids. CDR1 MDHEN and CDR2 SYDVKM come from the germline V gene.

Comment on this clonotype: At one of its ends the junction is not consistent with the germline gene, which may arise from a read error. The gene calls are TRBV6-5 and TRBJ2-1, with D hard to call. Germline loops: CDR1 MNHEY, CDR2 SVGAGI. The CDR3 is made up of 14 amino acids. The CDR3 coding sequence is TGTGTCAGCAGTTACTCAGCCCCCTACAATGAGCAGTTCTTC. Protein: CVSSYSAPYNEQFF.

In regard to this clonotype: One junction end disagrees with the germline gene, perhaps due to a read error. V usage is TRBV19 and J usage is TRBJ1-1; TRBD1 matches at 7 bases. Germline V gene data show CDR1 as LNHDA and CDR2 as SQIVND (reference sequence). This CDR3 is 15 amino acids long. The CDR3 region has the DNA TGTGCCAGTTCACCTACAGGGGTTTGGGGCACTGAAGTTTTCTTT. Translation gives CASSPTGVWGTEVFF.

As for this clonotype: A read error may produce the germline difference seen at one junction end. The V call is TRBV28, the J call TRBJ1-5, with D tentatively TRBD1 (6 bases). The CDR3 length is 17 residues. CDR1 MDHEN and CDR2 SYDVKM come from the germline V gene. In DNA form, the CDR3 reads TGTGCCAGCAGTCCTATCGGGGACGGGACAATCAATCAGCCTCAGCATTTT. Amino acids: CASSPIGDGTINQPQHF.

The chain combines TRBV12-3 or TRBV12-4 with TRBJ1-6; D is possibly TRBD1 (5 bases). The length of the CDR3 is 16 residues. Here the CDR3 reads CTNSLSGGFVDSPLHF. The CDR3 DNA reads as TGTACCAACAGTTTATCCGGGGGATTCGTGGATTCACCCCTCCACTTT.

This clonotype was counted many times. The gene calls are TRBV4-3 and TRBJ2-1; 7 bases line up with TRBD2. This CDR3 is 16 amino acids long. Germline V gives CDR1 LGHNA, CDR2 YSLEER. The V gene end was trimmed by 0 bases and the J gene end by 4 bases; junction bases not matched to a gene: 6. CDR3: CASSQDGGGTYNEQFF. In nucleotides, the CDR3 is TGCGCCAGCAGCCAAGATGGCGGGGGAACATACAATGAGCAGTTCTTC.

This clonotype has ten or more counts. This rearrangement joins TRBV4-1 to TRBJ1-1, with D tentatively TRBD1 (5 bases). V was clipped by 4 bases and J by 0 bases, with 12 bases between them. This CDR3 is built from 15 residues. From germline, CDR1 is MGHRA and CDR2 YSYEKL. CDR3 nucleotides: TGCGCCAGCAGCCTAAGACAGCACATGAACACTGAAGCTTTCTTT. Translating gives CASSLRQHMNTEAFF.

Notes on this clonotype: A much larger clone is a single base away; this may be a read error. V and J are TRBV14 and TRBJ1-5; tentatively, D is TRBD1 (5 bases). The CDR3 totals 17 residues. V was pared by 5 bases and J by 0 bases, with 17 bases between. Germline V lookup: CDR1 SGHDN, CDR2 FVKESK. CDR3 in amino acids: CASSEIPREISNQPQHF. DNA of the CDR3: TGTGCCAGCAGCGAAATCCCCAGGGAGATTAGCAATCAGCCCCAGCATTTT. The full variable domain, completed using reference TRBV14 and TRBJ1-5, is EAGVTQFPSHSVIEKGQTVTLRCDPISGHDNLYWYRRVMGKEIKFLLHFVKESKQDESGMPNNRFLAERTGGTYSTLKVQPAELEDSGVYFCASSEIPREISNQPQHFGDGTRLSIL.

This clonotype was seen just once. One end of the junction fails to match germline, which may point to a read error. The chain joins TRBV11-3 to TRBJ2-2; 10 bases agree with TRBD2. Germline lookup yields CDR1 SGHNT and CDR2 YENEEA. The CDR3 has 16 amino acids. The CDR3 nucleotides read TGTGCCAGCAGCTTGAAACTAGCGGGAAAGGCCGGGGAACTGTTTTTT. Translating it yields CASSLKLAGKAGELFF.

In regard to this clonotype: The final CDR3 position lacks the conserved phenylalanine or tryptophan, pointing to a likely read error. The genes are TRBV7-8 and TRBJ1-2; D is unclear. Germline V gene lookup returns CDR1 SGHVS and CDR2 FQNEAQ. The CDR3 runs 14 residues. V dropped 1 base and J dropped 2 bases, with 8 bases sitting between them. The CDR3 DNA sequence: TGTGCCAGCAGCTTAGGTGGAACCAACTATGGCTACACCGTC. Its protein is CASSLGGTNYGYTV.

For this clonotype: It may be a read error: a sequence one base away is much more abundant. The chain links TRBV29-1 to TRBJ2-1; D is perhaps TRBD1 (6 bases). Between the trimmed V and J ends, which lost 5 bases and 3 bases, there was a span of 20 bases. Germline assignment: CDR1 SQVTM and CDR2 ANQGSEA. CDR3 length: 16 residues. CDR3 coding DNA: TGCAGCGTTTACAGGGACCCCTTCCCTATCTACAATGAGCAGTTCTTC. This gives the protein CSVYRDPFPIYNEQFF.

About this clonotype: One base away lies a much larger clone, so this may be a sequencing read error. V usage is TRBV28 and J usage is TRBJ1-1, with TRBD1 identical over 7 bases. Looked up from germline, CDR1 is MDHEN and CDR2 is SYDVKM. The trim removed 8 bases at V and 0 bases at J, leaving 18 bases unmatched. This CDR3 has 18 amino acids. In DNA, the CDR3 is TGTGCCAGCGGATACCCTCTAAATGACAGGGACCTGAACACTGAAGCTTTCTTT. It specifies CASGYPLNDRDLNTEAFF.

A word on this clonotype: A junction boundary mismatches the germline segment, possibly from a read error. In DNA form, the CDR3 reads TGTGCCAGTCCACGCAACCCCGGTGAGCTGTTTTTT. It is translated as CASPRNPGELFF. J is TRBJ2-2 and V is TRBV11-2; D is unresolved. CDR3 length: 12 residues. CDR1 and CDR2 from the germline V gene are SGHAT and FQNNGV.

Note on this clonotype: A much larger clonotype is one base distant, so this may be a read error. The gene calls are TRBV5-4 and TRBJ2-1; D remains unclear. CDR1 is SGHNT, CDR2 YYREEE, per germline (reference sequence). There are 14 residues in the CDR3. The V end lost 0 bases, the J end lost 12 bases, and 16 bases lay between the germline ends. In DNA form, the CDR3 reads TGTGCCAGCAGCTTGGAGTTTAACCCCGGTGTGCAGTTCTTC. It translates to CASSLEFNPGVQFF.

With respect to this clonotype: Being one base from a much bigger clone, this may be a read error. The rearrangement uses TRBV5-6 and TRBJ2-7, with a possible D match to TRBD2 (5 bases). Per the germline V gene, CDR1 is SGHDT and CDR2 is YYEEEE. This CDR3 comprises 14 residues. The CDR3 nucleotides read TGTGCCAGCAGCTCCGGGCGAAGGGAGTACGAGCAGTGCTTC. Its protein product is CASSSGRREYEQCF.

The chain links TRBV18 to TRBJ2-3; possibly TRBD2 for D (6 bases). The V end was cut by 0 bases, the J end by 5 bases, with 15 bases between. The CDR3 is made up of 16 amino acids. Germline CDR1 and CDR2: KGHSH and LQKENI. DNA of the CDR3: TGTGCCAGCTCACCACCGAGTGGGGGGAGAGGAGATACGCAGTATTTT. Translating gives CASSPPSGGRGDTQYF.

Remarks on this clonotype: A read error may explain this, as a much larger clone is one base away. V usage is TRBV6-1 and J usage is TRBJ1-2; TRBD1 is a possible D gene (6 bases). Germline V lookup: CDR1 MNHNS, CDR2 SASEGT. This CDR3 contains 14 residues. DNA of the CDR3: TGTGCCAGCAGTGAACTAGGGGGACCCTATCGCTACACCTTC. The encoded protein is CASSELGGPYRYTF.

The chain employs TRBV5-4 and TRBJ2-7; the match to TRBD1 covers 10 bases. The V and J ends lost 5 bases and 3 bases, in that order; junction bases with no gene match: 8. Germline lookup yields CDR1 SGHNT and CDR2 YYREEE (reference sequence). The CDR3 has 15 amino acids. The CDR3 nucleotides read TGTGCCAGCAGGCCCTCCGGGACAGGGGTCTACGAGCAGTACTTC. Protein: CASRPSGTGVYEQYF.

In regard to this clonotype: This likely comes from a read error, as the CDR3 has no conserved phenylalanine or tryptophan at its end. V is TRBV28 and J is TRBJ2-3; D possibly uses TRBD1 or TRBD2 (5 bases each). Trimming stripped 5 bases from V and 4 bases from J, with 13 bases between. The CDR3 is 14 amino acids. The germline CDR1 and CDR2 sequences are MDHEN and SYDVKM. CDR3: CASSLRDRPDTQYS. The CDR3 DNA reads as TGTGCCAGCAGTCTACGGGACCGCCCAGATACGCAGTATTCT.

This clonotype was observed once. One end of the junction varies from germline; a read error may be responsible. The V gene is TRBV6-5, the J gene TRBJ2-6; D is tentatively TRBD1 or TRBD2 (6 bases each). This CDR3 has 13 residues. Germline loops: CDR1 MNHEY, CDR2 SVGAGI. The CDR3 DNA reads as TGTGTCAGCACCGAGTGGGGGGCCAATGTCCTGACTTTC. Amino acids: CVSTEWGANVLTF.

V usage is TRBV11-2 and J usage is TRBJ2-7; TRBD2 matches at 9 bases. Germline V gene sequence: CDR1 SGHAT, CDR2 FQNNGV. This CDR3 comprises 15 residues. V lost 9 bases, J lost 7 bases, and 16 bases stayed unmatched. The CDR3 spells CARIEYSGSNVEQYF. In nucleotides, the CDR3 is TGTGCCAGAATCGAATATAGCGGGAGCAATGTGGAGCAGTACTTC. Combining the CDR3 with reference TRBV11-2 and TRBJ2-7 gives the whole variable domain EAGVAQSPRYKIIEKRQSVAFWCNPISGHATLYWYQQILGQGPKLLIQFQNNGVVDDSQLPKDRFSAERLKGVDSTLKIQPAKLEDSAVYLCARIEYSGSNVEQYFGPGTRLTVT.